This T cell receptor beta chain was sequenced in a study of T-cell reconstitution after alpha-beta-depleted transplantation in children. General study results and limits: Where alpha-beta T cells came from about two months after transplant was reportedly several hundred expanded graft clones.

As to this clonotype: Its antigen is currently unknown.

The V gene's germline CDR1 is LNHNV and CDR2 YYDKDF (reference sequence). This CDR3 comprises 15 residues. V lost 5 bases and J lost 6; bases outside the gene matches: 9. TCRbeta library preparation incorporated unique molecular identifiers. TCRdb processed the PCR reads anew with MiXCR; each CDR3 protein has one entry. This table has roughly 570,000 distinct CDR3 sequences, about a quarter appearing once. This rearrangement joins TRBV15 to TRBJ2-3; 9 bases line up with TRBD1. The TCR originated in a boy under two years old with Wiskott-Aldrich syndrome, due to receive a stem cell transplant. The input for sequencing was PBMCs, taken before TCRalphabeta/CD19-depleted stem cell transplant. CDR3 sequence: CATSPRDRDRDTQYF. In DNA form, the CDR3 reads TGTGCCACCAGCCCCCGGGACAGGGATAGGGATACGCAGTATTTT. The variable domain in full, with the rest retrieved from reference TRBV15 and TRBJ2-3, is DAMVIQNPRYQVTQFGKPVTLSCSQTLNHNVMYWYQQKSSQAPKLLFHYYDKDFNNEADTPDNFQSRRPNTSFCFLDIRSPGLGDTAMYLCATSPRDRDRDTQYFGPGTRLTVL.